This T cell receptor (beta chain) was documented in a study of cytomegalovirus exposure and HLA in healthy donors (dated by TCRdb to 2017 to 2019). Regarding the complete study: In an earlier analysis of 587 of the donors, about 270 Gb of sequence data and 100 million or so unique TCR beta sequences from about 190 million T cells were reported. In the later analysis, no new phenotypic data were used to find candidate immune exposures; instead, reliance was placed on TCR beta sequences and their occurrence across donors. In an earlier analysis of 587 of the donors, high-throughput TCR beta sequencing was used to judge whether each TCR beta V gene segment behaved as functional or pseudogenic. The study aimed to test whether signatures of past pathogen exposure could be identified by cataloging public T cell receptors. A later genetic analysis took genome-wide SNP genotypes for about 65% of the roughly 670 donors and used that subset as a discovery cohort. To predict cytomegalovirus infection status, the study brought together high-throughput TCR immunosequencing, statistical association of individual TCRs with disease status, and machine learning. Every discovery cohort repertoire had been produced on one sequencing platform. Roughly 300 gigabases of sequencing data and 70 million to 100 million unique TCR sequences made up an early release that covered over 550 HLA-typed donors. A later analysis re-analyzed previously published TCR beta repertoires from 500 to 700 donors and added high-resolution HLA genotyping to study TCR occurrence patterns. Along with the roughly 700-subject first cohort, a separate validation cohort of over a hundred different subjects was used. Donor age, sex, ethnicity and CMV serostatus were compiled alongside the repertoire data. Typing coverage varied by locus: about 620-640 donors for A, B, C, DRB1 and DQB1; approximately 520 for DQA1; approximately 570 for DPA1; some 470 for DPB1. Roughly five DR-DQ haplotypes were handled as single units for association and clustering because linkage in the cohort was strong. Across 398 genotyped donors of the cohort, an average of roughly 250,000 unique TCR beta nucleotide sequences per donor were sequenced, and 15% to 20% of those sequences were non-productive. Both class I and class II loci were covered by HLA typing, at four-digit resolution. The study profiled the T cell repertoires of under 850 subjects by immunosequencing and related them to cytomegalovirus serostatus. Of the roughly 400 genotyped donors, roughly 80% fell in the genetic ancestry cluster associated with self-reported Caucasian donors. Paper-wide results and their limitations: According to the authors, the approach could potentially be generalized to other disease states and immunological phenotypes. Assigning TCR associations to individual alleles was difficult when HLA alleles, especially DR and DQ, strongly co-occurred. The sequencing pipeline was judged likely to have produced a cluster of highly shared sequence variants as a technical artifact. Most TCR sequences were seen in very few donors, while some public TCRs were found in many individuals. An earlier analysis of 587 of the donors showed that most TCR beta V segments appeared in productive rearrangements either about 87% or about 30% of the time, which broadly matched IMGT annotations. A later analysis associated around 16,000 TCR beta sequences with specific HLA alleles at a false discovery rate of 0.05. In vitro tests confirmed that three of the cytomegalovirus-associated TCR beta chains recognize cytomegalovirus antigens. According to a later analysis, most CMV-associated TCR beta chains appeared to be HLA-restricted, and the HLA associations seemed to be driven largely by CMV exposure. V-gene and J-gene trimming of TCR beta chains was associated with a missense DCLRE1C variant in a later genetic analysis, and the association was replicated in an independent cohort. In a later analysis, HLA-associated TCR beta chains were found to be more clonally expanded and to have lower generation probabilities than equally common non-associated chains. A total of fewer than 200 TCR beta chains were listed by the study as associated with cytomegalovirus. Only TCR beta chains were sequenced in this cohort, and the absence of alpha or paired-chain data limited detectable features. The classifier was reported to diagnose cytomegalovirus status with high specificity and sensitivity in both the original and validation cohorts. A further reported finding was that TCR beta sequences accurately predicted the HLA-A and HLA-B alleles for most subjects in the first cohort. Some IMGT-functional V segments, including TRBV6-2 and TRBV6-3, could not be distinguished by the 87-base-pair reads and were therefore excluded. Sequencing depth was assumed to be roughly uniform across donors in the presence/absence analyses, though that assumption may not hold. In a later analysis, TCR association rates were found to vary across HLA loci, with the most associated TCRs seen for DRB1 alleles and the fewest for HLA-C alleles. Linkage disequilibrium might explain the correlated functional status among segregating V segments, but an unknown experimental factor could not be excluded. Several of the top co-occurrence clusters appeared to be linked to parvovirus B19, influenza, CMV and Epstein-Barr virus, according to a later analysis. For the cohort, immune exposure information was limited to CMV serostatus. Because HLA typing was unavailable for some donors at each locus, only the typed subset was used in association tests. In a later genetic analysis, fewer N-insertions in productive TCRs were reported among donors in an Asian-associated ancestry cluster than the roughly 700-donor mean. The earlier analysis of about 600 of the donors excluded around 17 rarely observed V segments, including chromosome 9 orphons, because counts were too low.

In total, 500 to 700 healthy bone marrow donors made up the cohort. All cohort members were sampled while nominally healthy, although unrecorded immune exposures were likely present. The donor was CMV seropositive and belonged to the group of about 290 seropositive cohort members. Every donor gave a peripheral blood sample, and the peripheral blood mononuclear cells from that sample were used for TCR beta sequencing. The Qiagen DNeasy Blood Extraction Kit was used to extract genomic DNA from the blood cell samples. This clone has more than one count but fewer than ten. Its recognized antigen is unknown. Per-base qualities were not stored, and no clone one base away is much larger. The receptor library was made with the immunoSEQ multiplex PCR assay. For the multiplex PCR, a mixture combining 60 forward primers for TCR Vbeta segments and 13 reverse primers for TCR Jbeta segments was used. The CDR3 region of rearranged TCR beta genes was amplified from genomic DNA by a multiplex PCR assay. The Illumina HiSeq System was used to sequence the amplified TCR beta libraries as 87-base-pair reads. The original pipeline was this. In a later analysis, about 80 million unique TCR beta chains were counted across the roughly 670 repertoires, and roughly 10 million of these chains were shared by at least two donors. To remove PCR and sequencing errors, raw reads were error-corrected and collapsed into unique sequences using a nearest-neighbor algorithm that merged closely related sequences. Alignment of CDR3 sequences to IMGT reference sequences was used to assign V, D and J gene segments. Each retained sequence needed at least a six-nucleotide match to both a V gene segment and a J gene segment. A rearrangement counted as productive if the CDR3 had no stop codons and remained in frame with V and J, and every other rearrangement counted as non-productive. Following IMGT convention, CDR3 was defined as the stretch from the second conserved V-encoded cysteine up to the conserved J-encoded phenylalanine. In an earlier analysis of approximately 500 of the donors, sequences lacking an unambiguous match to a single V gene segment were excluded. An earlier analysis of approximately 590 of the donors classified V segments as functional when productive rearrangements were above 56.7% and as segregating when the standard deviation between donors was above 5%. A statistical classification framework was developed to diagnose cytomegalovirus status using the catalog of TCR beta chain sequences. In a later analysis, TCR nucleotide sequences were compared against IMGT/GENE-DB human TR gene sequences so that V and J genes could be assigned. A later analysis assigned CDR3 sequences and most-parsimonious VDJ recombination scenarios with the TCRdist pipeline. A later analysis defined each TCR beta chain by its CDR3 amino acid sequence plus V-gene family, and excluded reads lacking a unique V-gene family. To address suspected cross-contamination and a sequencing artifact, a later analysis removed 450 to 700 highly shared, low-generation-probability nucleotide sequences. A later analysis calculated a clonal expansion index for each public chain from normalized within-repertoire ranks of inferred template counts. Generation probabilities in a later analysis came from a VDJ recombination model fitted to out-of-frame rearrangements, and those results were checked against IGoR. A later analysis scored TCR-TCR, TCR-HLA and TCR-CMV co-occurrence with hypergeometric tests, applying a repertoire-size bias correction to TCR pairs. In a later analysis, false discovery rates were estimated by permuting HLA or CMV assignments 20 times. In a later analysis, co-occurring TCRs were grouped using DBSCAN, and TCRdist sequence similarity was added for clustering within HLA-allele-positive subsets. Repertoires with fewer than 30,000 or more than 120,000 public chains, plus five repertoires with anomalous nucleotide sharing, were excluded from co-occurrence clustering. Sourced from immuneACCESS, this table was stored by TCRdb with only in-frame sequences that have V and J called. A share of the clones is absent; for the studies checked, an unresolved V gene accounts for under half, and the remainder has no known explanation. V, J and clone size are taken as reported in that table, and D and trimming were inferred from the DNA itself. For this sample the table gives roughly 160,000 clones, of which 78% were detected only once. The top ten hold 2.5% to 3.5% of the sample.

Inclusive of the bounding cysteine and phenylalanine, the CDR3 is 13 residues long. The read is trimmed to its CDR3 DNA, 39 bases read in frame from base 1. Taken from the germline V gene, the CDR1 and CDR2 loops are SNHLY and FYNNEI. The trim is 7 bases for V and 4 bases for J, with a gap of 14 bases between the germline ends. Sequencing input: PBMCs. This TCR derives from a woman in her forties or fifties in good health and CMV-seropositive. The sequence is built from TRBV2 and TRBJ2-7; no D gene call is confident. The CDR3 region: CASTLTRFYEQYF. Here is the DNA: TGTGCCAGCACCCTTACCAGGTTTTACGAGCAGTACTTC.